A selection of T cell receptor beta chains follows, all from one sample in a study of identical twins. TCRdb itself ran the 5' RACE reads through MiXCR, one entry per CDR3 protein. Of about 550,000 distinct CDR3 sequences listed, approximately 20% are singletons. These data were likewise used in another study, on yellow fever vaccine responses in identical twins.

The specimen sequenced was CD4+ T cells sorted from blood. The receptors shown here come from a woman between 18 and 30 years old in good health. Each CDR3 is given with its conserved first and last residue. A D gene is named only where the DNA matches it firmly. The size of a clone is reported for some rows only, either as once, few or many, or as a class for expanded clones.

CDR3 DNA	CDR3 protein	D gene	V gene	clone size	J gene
TGTGCCAGCAGCTTAGTACCTACAGGCGGCTACGAGCAGTACTTC	CASSLVPTGGYEQYF	-	TRBV7-9	-	TRBJ2-7
TGCAGTGCGCTCGGTGCGGGAGGGCGAGAGACCCAGTACTTC	CSALGAGGRETQYF	TRBD2	TRBV20-1	few	TRBJ2-5
TGCAGTGCTCTTGAATATACGCAGTATTTT	CSALEYTQYF	-	TRBV20-1	-	TRBJ2-3
TGTGCCAGCAGCCCGCAGGCCTTATATGGCTACACCTTC	CASSPQALYGYTF	-	TRBV3-1	few	TRBJ1-2
TGCAGTGCCCCACCCGGGACTAGCGGGGGGGAGACCCAGTACTTC	CSAPPGTSGGETQYF	TRBD2	TRBV20-1	-	TRBJ2-5
TGCGCCAGCAGCTTGGCTTTTTTGGCAGGTTCCTACAATGAGCAGTTCTTC	CASSLAFLAGSYNEQFF	-	TRBV5-1	-	TRBJ2-1
TGTGCCAGCAGATCGGACAGGGGAGTCCCGTACGAGCAGTACTTC	CASRSDRGVPYEQYF	TRBD1	TRBV2	-	TRBJ2-7
TGTGCCTGCAGTCGGACATTGACTAGCGGGAGCTCAGAGAGGGAGCAGTTCTTC	CACSRTLTSGSSEREQFF	TRBD2	TRBV2	-	TRBJ2-1
TGTGCCAGCAGCTCTCGCCTGACTAGCACAGATACGCAGTATTTT	CASSSRLTSTDTQYF	-	TRBV7-9	-	TRBJ2-3
TGTGCCAGCAGCTCAGGGCCCCAAGAGACCCAGTACTTC	CASSSGPQETQYF	-	TRBV5-6	-	TRBJ2-5
TGTGCCAGCAGTGGTGGGACATACCAAGAGACCCAGTACTTC	CASSGGTYQETQYF	-	TRBV12-3/TRBV12-4	few	TRBJ2-5
TGTGCCAGCAGCTGGGGACGGACCTATGGCTACACCTTC	CASSWGRTYGYTF	-	TRBV12-3/TRBV12-4	few	TRBJ1-2
TGTGCCAGCAGCCCCCCCAGGACTAGCGGGCTCAATGAGCAGTTCTTC	CASSPPRTSGLNEQFF	TRBD2	TRBV11-2	-	TRBJ2-1
TGCGCCAGCAGCCAAGCGAGATCCGCGGGGGGGACCGGGGAGCTGTTTTTT	CASSQARSAGGTGELFF	TRBD2	TRBV4-1	-	TRBJ2-2
TGTGCCACCGGGACAGGGGACACTGAAGCTTTCTTT	CATGTGDTEAFF	TRBD1	TRBV24-1	few	TRBJ1-1
TGTGCCAGCAGGCGACAGGCGGCCTATGAGACCCAGTACTTC	CASRRQAAYETQYF	-	TRBV12-3/TRBV12-4	few	TRBJ2-5
TGTGCCAGCAGCTTAACGGGCGGACTAGCCAAAAACATTCAGTACTTC	CASSLTGGLAKNIQYF	-	TRBV7-3	-	TRBJ2-4
TGTGCCAGCAGTTCGGAAACTCGGTGGGAGCAGTACTTC	CASSSETRWEQYF	-	TRBV6-6	-	TRBJ2-7
TGCGCCAGCAGCTTGGGAGGGACAGGGGTAGATGAGCAGTTCTTC	CASSLGGTGVDEQFF	TRBD1	TRBV5-1	-	TRBJ2-1
TGTGCCAGCAGCTTATTTGGGTACAATGAGCAGTTCTTC	CASSLFGYNEQFF	-	TRBV7-2	few	TRBJ2-1
TGTGCCAGCAGCGTAGCCGGGGCGGGAGTCCCCGGGGAGCTGTTTTTT	CASSVAGAGVPGELFF	TRBD2	TRBV9	-	TRBJ2-2
TGCGCCAGCAGCTCTGGGACTAGCGGGAACACAGATACGCAGTATTTT	CASSSGTSGNTDTQYF	TRBD2	TRBV5-1	-	TRBJ2-3
TGTGCCAGCAGTGACCCTGCCAGCGGTTTCTCCTACGAGCAGTACTTC	CASSDPASGFSYEQYF	-	TRBV2	-	TRBJ2-7
TGTGCCAGTGCCGATCGTACTGAAGCTTTCTTT	CASADRTEAFF	-	TRBV19	many	TRBJ1-1
TGCAGCGTTGAAGGTGACAGGGGCGAATCTGGAAACACCATATATTTT	CSVEGDRGESGNTIYF	TRBD1	TRBV29-1	-	TRBJ1-3
TGCGCCAGCAGCCAAGATAGATTGGCGATGCGGCTGAACACTGAAGCTTTCTTT	CASSQDRLAMRLNTEAFF	-	TRBV4-1	few	TRBJ1-1
TGTGCCACCAGCAGAGAAGTCGGGAGCTCGGGCAATGAGCAGTTCTTC	CATSREVGSSGNEQFF	-	TRBV15	few	TRBJ2-1
TGTGCCACCGCTAGCGGGGGGAATACCTACAATGAGCAGTTCTTC	CATASGGNTYNEQFF	TRBD2	TRBV10-3	few	TRBJ2-1
TGCAGTGCTAGAGGGGCGGGAGTGGGGAGTTCGGGAGGGGAGGGCACTGAAGCTTTCTTT	CSARGAGVGSSGGEGTEAFF	-	TRBV20-1	few	TRBJ1-1
TGTGCCAGCAGTCGGGACAGCTACGAGCAGTACTTC	CASSRDSYEQYF	TRBD1	TRBV5-1	many	TRBJ2-7
TGTGCCAGCAGCCGGGACAGGGAGAAGCGGACACCTTCCTACAATGAGCAGTTCTTC	CASSRDREKRTPSYNEQFF	TRBD1	TRBV4-2	-	TRBJ2-1
TGTGCCAGCAGCAAGACTAGCGGGGGCCTAACCTACAATGAGCAGTTCTTC	CASSKTSGGLTYNEQFF	TRBD2	TRBV7-9	-	TRBJ2-1
TGCAGCGTTGAAGGGACTAGCGGGAGTTTCGATGAGCAGTTCTTC	CSVEGTSGSFDEQFF	TRBD2	TRBV29-1	many	TRBJ2-1
TGTGCCAGCAGTTTAGCCAGGGGGACCGGGGAGCTGTTTTTT	CASSLARGTGELFF	TRBD1	TRBV12-3/TRBV12-4	many	TRBJ2-2
TGTGCCAGCAGCTCTGATCCGGGGGCCTCTTTTTCCCGCTCCTACAATGAGCAGTTCTTC	CASSSDPGASFSRSYNEQFF	-	TRBV11-1	few	TRBJ2-1
TGTGCCAGCAGCCCTCAGGAACAGGGGGCGACTGGTGAGCAGTTCTTC	CASSPQEQGATGEQFF	TRBD1	TRBV4-2	-	TRBJ2-1
TGTGCCAGCAGTGAGCGGGAGACAGATACGCAGTATTTT	CASSERETDTQYF	TRBD2	TRBV6-4	few	TRBJ2-3
TGTGCCAGCAGTCCCTCGACAGGGGAAGAGCAGTACTTC	CASSPSTGEEQYF	TRBD1	TRBV28	-	TRBJ2-7
TGTGCCAGCAGCTTGGGACAGGGGGGAACTGGAAACACCATATATTTT	CASSLGQGGTGNTIYF	TRBD1	TRBV5-6	few	TRBJ1-3
TGTGCCAGCTCACCGATAGCAGATACGCAGTATTTT	CASSPIADTQYF	-	TRBV18	few	TRBJ2-3
TGTGCCAGCTCACCAACCAGGGGCACAGATACGCAGTATTTT	CASSPTRGTDTQYF	-	TRBV18	few	TRBJ2-3
TGTGCCAGCAGCTTAGGTTTCAGTAGCGGAGATAAAGAGACCCAGTACTTC	CASSLGFSSGDKETQYF	-	TRBV7-9	few	TRBJ2-5
TGTGCCAGGGGGCCTGTAGCGGGGGGGCCGGTCCGGGAGCTGTTTTTT	CARGPVAGGPVRELFF	TRBD2	TRBV10-3	-	TRBJ2-2
TGTGCCAGCAGGGCGGCGGGGGGGTACGAGCAGTACTTC	CASRAAGGYEQYF	TRBD2	TRBV12-3/TRBV12-4	-	TRBJ2-7
TGTGCCAGCACCGGGACAGGGAGAAACACCATATATTTT	CASTGTGRNTIYF	TRBD1	TRBV28	-	TRBJ1-3
TGCGCCAGCAGCCTGATCGGGACAGGGTACAATGAGCAGTTCTTC	CASSLIGTGYNEQFF	TRBD1	TRBV5-1	-	TRBJ2-1
TGTGCCAGCTCACCAGCGGGACTAGGGGTCAATGAGCAGTTCTTC	CASSPAGLGVNEQFF	TRBD2	TRBV18	-	TRBJ2-1
TGTGCCACCAGTGAGTCCTACCAAGAGACCCAGTACTTC	CATSESYQETQYF	-	TRBV24-1	few	TRBJ2-5
TGCAGTGCTTACCCCCCGGGGGAGACCCAGTACTTC	CSAYPPGETQYF	-	TRBV20-1	-	TRBJ2-5
TGTGCCAGCAGCTTAGCGACAGGAAGGTTCGCAGATACGCAGTATTTT	CASSLATGRFADTQYF	-	TRBV11-1	-	TRBJ2-3
TGTGCCAGCTCACCCGACAGAGAGGGCTACACCTTC	CASSPDREGYTF	-	TRBV18	few	TRBJ1-2